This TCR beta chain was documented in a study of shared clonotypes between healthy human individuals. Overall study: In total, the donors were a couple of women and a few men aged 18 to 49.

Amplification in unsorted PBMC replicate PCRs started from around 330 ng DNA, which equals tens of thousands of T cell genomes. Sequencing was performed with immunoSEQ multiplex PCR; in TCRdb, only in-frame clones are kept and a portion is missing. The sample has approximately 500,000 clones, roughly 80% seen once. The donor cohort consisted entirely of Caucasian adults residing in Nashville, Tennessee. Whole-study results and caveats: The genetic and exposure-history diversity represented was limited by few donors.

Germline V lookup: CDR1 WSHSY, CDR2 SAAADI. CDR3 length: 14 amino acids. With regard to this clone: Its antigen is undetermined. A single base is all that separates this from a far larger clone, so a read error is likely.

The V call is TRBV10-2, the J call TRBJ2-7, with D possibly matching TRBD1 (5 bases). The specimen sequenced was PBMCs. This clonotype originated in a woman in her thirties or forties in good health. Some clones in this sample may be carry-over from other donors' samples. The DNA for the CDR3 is TGCGCCAGCAGTGAGTCAGGGGTAGCCTACGGGCAGTACTTC. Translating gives CASSESGVAYGQYF.